The rows below give T cell receptor beta chains drawn from one sample of a study of CD8 T cells in Susac syndrome. MiXCR, applied by TCRdb to the immunoSEQ multiplex PCR reads, yields one record per CDR3 protein. The sample has over 300,000 distinct CDR3 sequences; 92% are singletons. The sample consisted of CD4+ T cells from PBMCs. These TCRs come from a human donor with multiple sclerosis. The CDR3 runs from the conserved cysteine through the conserved F or W. A D gene is named only where the DNA matches it firmly. Part of the rows lack a size; the others show once, few, many or a class for expanded clones.

v_gene: TRBV20-1; abundance: .; d_gene: TRBD2; j_gene: TRBJ2-1; CDR3aa: CSAKERGGINEQFF; CDR3nt: TGCAGTGCTAAGGAGCGGGGGGGCATAAATGAGCAGTTCTTC
v_gene: TRBV19; abundance: .; d_gene: TRBD2; j_gene: TRBJ2-3; CDR3aa: CATRPSGGNTDTQYF; CDR3nt: TGTGCCACCCGTCCTAGCGGGGGGAACACAGATACGCAGTATTTT
v_gene: TRBV9; abundance: .; d_gene: .; j_gene: TRBJ1-1; CDR3aa: CASSVDTGKGEAFF; CDR3nt: TGTGCCAGCAGCGTAGACACGGGAAAGGGTGAAGCTTTCTTT
v_gene: TRBV12-3/TRBV12-4; abundance: .; d_gene: TRBD1; j_gene: TRBJ1-2; CDR3aa: CASSRTPTGESSYTF; CDR3nt: TGTGCCAGCAGCCGAACCCCGACAGGGGAGTCCAGCTACACCTTC
v_gene: TRBV29-1; abundance: .; d_gene: TRBD2; j_gene: TRBJ2-2; CDR3aa: CSVGSSGVNGELFF; CDR3nt: TGCAGCGTTGGGTCTAGCGGGGTTAACGGGGAGCTGTTTTTT
v_gene: TRBV3-1; abundance: .; d_gene: .; j_gene: TRBJ2-3; CDR3aa: CASSPSLTGTDTQYF; CDR3nt: TGTGCCAGCAGCCCCTCATTGACGGGGACAGATACGCAGTATTTT
v_gene: TRBV4-2; abundance: .; d_gene: .; j_gene: TRBJ2-7; CDR3aa: CASSQVVGLVSSSYEQYF; CDR3nt: TGTGCCAGCAGCCAAGTCGTCGGTTTGGTGAGCAGCTCCTACGAGCAGTACTTC
v_gene: TRBV7-9; abundance: .; d_gene: TRBD1; j_gene: TRBJ1-1; CDR3aa: CASSLGTGTTEAFF; CDR3nt: TGTGCCAGCAGCCTCGGGACAGGAACCACTGAAGCTTTCTTT
v_gene: TRBV19; abundance: .; d_gene: TRBD1; j_gene: TRBJ2-2; CDR3aa: CASTPRTGNTGELFF; CDR3nt: TGTGCCAGTACCCCCCGGACAGGGAACACCGGGGAGCTGTTTTTT
v_gene: TRBV2; abundance: .; d_gene: .; j_gene: TRBJ1-6; CDR3aa: CASAGREAYNSPLHF; CDR3nt: TGTGCCTCCGCGGGCCGGGAGGCGTATAATTCACCCCTCCACTTT
v_gene: TRBV19; abundance: .; d_gene: .; j_gene: TRBJ1-1; CDR3aa: CASSSAGAMGTEAFF; CDR3nt: TGTGCCAGTAGTTCGGCAGGGGCGATGGGGACTGAAGCTTTCTTT
v_gene: TRBV5-1; abundance: .; d_gene: .; j_gene: TRBJ2-7; CDR3aa: CASSATPQREQYF; CDR3nt: TGCGCCAGCAGCGCAACCCCCCAGCGCGAGCAGTACTTC
v_gene: TRBV20-1; abundance: .; d_gene: .; j_gene: TRBJ1-5; CDR3aa: CSTTQLNGPLRAQHF; CDR3nt: TGCAGTACTACCCAGCTTAACGGCCCTCTCAGAGCCCAGCATTTT
v_gene: TRBV6-1; abundance: once; d_gene: .; j_gene: TRBJ2-7; CDR3aa: CASRQRRDGLYEQYF; CDR3nt: TGTGCCAGCAGGCAAAGACGGGACGGGCTTTACGAGCAGTACTTC
v_gene: TRBV29-1; abundance: .; d_gene: .; j_gene: TRBJ2-3; CDR3aa: CSAQVRLADTQYF; CDR3nt: TGCAGCGCCCAGGTCCGACTAGCAGATACGCAGTATTTT
v_gene: TRBV27; abundance: once; d_gene: .; j_gene: TRBJ2-5; CDR3aa: CASRAAGRQETQYF; CDR3nt: TGTGCCAGCAGGGCCGCAGGGCGCCAAGAGACCCAGTACTTC
v_gene: TRBV10-3; abundance: .; d_gene: .; j_gene: TRBJ1-5; CDR3aa: CAISESTGTSNQPQHF; CDR3nt: TGTGCCATCAGTGAGTCTACAGGTACTAGCAATCAGCCCCAGCATTTT
v_gene: TRBV5-6; abundance: .; d_gene: .; j_gene: TRBJ1-6; CDR3aa: CASSPDRNSASSYNSPLHF; CDR3nt: TGTGCCAGCAGTCCGGACAGAAACTCAGCGAGCTCCTATAATTCACCCCTCCACTTT
v_gene: TRBV12-3/TRBV12-4; abundance: .; d_gene: TRBD1; j_gene: TRBJ1-5; CDR3aa: CASSWDRSDQPQHF; CDR3nt: TGTGCCAGCAGTTGGGACAGGAGCGATCAGCCCCAGCATTTT
v_gene: TRBV4-3; abundance: .; d_gene: .; j_gene: TRBJ2-7; CDR3aa: CASSQGPRGSKYEQYF; CDR3nt: TGCGCCAGCAGCCAAGGGCCAAGAGGAAGCAAGTACGAGCAGTACTTC
v_gene: TRBV27; abundance: .; d_gene: TRBD1; j_gene: TRBJ1-2; CDR3aa: CASSSVLRQGRSRGYGYTF; CDR3nt: TGTGCCAGCAGTTCCGTACTACGACAGGGTCGGTCCCGGGGCTATGGCTACACCTTC
v_gene: TRBV20-1; abundance: .; d_gene: .; j_gene: TRBJ2-7; CDR3aa: CSAHSRTGLYEQYF; CDR3nt: TGCAGTGCCCATAGCAGGACAGGACTATACGAGCAGTACTTC
v_gene: TRBV7-2; abundance: .; d_gene: TRBD2; j_gene: TRBJ2-7; CDR3aa: CASSPSGSRSGEQYF; CDR3nt: TGTGCCAGCAGCCCGAGCGGGAGCCGCTCGGGGGAGCAGTACTTC
v_gene: TRBV18; abundance: few; d_gene: .; j_gene: TRBJ2-7; CDR3aa: CASSPRQRSADYEQYF; CDR3nt: TGTGCCAGCTCACCAAGACAGCGCTCGGCGGACTACGAGCAGTACTTC
v_gene: TRBV2; abundance: once; d_gene: .; j_gene: TRBJ1-2; CDR3aa: CASSERRPRRDGYTF; CDR3nt: TGTGCCAGCAGTGAGAGGCGGCCGAGGAGGGATGGCTACACCTTC
v_gene: TRBV3-1; abundance: .; d_gene: .; j_gene: TRBJ1-2; CDR3aa: CASSQDQVVRGYTF; CDR3nt: TGTGCCAGCAGCCAAGATCAAGTGGTTAGGGGCTACACCTTC
v_gene: TRBV18; abundance: once; d_gene: .; j_gene: TRBJ2-2; CDR3aa: CASSPRGSGSAPELFF; CDR3nt: TGTGCCAGCTCACCACGAGGGTCAGGGTCGGCGCCGGAGCTGTTTTTT
v_gene: TRBV30; abundance: .; d_gene: .; j_gene: TRBJ2-2; CDR3aa: CAWRARLNTGELFF; CDR3nt: TGTGCCTGGAGGGCCCGGTTGAACACCGGGGAGCTGTTTTTT
v_gene: TRBV20-1; abundance: .; d_gene: .; j_gene: TRBJ2-1; CDR3aa: CRTKYKNEQFF; CDR3nt: TGCCGAACAAAATATAAGAATGAGCAGTTCTTC
v_gene: TRBV7-8; abundance: .; d_gene: TRBD1; j_gene: TRBJ1-2; CDR3aa: CASSTTTGAAYGYTF; CDR3nt: TGTGCCAGCAGCACTACGACAGGGGCGGCCTACGGCTACACCTTC
v_gene: TRBV7-8; abundance: .; d_gene: TRBD2; j_gene: TRBJ2-7; CDR3aa: CASSLDGGSTYEQYF; CDR3nt: TGTGCCAGCAGCTTAGATGGCGGGAGTACCTACGAGCAGTACTTC
v_gene: TRBV6-2/TRBV6-3; abundance: .; d_gene: TRBD2; j_gene: TRBJ2-1; CDR3aa: CASSSPGLAELGNEQFF; CDR3nt: TGTGCCAGCAGCTCCCCCGGACTAGCGGAGCTCGGTAATGAGCAGTTCTTC
v_gene: TRBV20-1; abundance: .; d_gene: .; j_gene: TRBJ1-1; CDR3aa: CSAQAGNTEAFF; CDR3nt: TGCAGTGCTCAAGCAGGGAACACTGAAGCTTTCTTT
v_gene: TRBV6-1; abundance: .; d_gene: .; j_gene: TRBJ2-7; CDR3aa: CASSGHPLTYEQYF; CDR3nt: TGTGCCAGCAGTGGGCACCCGCTAACCTACGAGCAGTACTTC
v_gene: TRBV7-9; abundance: once; d_gene: TRBD1; j_gene: TRBJ1-5; CDR3aa: CASSQTGSPSGNQPQHF; CDR3nt: TGTGCCAGCAGCCAGACAGGGTCTCCTAGCGGCAATCAGCCCCAGCATTTT
v_gene: TRBV27; abundance: .; d_gene: TRBD1; j_gene: TRBJ2-5; CDR3aa: CASSPGQGGRETQYF; CDR3nt: TGTGCCAGCAGTCCGGGACAGGGGGGCCGGGAAACCCAGTACTTC
v_gene: TRBV12-3/TRBV12-4; abundance: .; d_gene: TRBD1; j_gene: TRBJ2-5; CDR3aa: CASSDDREWETQYF; CDR3nt: TGTGCCAGCAGTGACGACAGGGAGTGGGAGACCCAGTACTTC
v_gene: TRBV3-1; abundance: .; d_gene: TRBD2; j_gene: TRBJ2-3; CDR3aa: CASSLGLAGDPDTQYF; CDR3nt: TGTGCCAGCAGCCTTGGACTAGCGGGGGACCCAGATACGCAGTATTTT
v_gene: TRBV7-8; abundance: .; d_gene: .; j_gene: TRBJ1-2; CDR3aa: CASSLATRANYGYTF; CDR3nt: TGTGCCAGCAGCTTAGCTACCAGAGCCAACTATGGCTACACCTTC
v_gene: TRBV7-9; abundance: .; d_gene: .; j_gene: TRBJ2-7; CDR3aa: CASSLVTSSYEQYF; CDR3nt: TGTGCCAGCAGCTTAGTAACTAGCAGCTACGAGCAGTACTTC